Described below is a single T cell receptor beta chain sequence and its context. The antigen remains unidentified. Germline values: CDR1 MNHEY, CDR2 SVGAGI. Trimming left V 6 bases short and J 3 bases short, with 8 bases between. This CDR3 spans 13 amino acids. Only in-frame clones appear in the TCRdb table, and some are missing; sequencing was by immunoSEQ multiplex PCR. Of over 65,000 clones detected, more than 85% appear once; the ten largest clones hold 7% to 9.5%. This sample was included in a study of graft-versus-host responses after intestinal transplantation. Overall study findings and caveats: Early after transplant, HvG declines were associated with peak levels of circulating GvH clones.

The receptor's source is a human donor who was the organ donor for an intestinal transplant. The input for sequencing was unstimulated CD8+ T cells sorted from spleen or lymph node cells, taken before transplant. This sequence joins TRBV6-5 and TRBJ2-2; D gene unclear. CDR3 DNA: TGTGCCAGCAGCACCTTAGACACCGGGGAGCTGTTTTTT. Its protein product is CASSTLDTGELFF.